This record concerns one T cell receptor (beta chain) sequence. Generated by immunoSEQ multiplex PCR, the TCRdb table keeps only in-frame clones and is missing some. The data contain about 170,000 clones, approximately 80% of them singletons. The germline CDR1 and CDR2 sequences are MNHEY and SVGEGT. The CDR3 covers 15 residues. Between the trimmed V and J ends, which lost 2 bases and 4 bases, there was a span of 15 bases. The data belong to a study of blood T cell repertoires in COVID-19. This chain connects TRBV6-2 or TRBV6-3 to TRBJ2-7; the D gene is possibly TRBD2 (5 bases). The sample consisted of peripheral blood. This clonotype was obtained from a woman between 65 and 79 years old with COVID-19, enrolled during active disease. The CDR3 DNA reads TGTGCCAGCAGTTACGGAGGTCCATATTTATACGAGCAGTACTTC. Amino acids: CASSYGGPYLYEQYF.